One and the same sample provided the 27 T cell receptor beta chains below, sequenced in a study of blood T cell repertoires in COVID-19. The data were produced by immunoSEQ multiplex PCR, yet TCRdb's version contains in-frame clones alone and is incomplete. The table lists about 68,000 clones, roughly 80% of them singletons, with 20% to 25% in the top ten. The source material was peripheral blood. Receptors were obtained from a human donor in a cohort sampled during active COVID-19.

The rearrangement joins TRBV6-5 to TRBJ1-3, with a weak D call TRBD1 (6 bases). Germline V gene lookup returns CDR1 MNHEY and CDR2 SVGAGI. V lost 3 bases, J lost 0 bases, and 12 bases lay in between. This CDR3 has 16 residues. CDR3 loop: CASSYTSGASGNTIYF. In DNA, the CDR3 is TGTGCCAGCAGTTATACCTCAGGGGCCTCTGGAAACACCATATATTTT.

The chain carries TRBV5-5 and TRBJ2-2; D may be TRBD2 (6 bases). Between the trimmed V and J ends, which lost 0 bases and 5 bases, there was a span of 11 bases. The CDR3 covers 15 residues. The germline V gene encodes CDR1 SGHKS and CDR2 YYEKEE (reference sequence). CDR3 residues: CASSLGGEATGELFF. The CDR3 DNA is TGTGCCAGCAGCTTGGGCGGGGAAGCGACCGGGGAGCTGTTTTTT.

This sequence joins TRBV5-1 and TRBJ2-1; 11 nucleotides agree with TRBD2. J gave up 8 bases and V 1 base, and 5 bases lay outside the gene matches. The CDR3 has 15 residues. Germline V gene lookup returns CDR1 SGHRS and CDR2 YFSETQ. This chain's CDR3 is CASSLTSGSFDEQFF. In DNA form, the CDR3 reads TGCGCCAGCAGCTTGACTAGCGGGAGTTTCGATGAGCAGTTCTTC.

The V gene is TRBV28, the J gene TRBJ2-7; D perhaps matches TRBD1 (6 bases). V lost 3 bases and J lost 2, with 11 bases in between. The CDR3 is 14 residues long. CDR1 is MDHEN, CDR2 SYDVKM, per germline. In DNA, the CDR3 is TGTGCCAGCAGTTTGGAAGGGGGAACCTACGAGCAGTACTTC. Translation gives CASSLEGGTYEQYF.

The chain employs TRBV4-1 and TRBJ2-1; perhaps TRBD2 as D (6 bases). CDR3 length: 16 amino acids. CDR1 and CDR2 from the germline V gene are MGHRA and YSYEKL. Trimming cost V 1 base and J 8 bases, with 18 bases left between them. CDR3 sequence reads: CASSQVNGGPGDEQFF. The CDR3 region has the DNA TGCGCCAGCAGCCAAGTTAACGGAGGGCCGGGCGATGAGCAGTTCTTC.

The gene calls are TRBV7-2 and TRBJ2-1, with 7 nucleotides matching TRBD2. The CDR3 length is 15 residues. CDR1 is SGHTA, CDR2 FQGNSA, per germline. The V and J ends lost 2 bases and 4 bases, in that order; junction bases with no gene match: 5. As DNA, the CDR3 is TGTGCCAGCAGCTTAAATGGCGGGAGTTACAATGAGCAGTTCTTC. As protein: CASSLNGGSYNEQFF. Filled out from reference TRBV7-2 and TRBJ2-1, the complete variable domain reads GAGVSQSPSNKVTEKGKDVELRCDPISGHTALYWYRQSLGQGLEFLIYFQGNSAPDKSGLPSDRFSAERTGGSVSTLTIQRTQQEDSAVYLCASSLNGGSYNEQFFGPGTRLTVL.

The chain couples TRBV5-4 to TRBJ2-2, with 15 bases matching TRBD2. Germline lookup yields CDR1 SGHNT and CDR2 YYREEE (reference sequence). V gave up 4 bases and J gave up 7 bases; unmatched junction bases: 5. This CDR3 has 16 amino acids. CDR3 sequence reads: CASSLGLAGGFGELFF. The CDR3 DNA sequence: TGTGCCAGCAGCCTCGGACTAGCGGGAGGGTTCGGGGAGCTGTTTTTT.

The chain combines TRBV4-3 with TRBJ1-2; no reliable D call. V was trimmed by 0 bases and J by 4 bases, leaving 12 bases between them. This CDR3 has 15 residues. Germline loops: CDR1 LGHNA, CDR2 YSLEER. CDR3 DNA sequence: TGCGCCAGCAGCCAAGACCCGGCGAGAGGCTATGGCTACACCTTC. Translating gives CASSQDPARGYGYTF.

The chain recombines TRBV11-2 with TRBJ1-4; 7 bases match TRBD1. The V gene end was trimmed by 5 bases and the J gene end by 4 bases; junction bases not matched to a gene: 7. The CDR3 sequence is 15 residues long. CDR1 is SGHAT, CDR2 FQNNGV, per germline. In nucleotides, the CDR3 is TGTGCCAGCAGCCCCTCGCGACAGGGTAATGAAAAACTGTTTTTT. Amino acids: CASSPSRQGNEKLFF.

V is TRBV18 and J is TRBJ1-6; 9 bases fit TRBD1. The CDR3 extends over 17 amino acids. CDR1 KGHSH and CDR2 LQKENI come from the germline V gene. V lost 3 bases to trimming and J lost 3 bases; unmatched junction nucleotides: 6. The CDR3 here is CASSPPTGGIYNSPLHF. The DNA for the CDR3 is TGTGCCAGCTCACCTCCTACAGGGGGCATCTATAATTCACCCCTCCACTTT. Drawing the rest from reference TRBV18 and TRBJ1-6, the complete variable domain is NAGVMQNPRHLVRRRGQEARLRCSPMKGHSHVYWYRQLPEEGLKFMVYLQKENIIDESGMPKERFSAEFPKEGPSILRIQQVVRGDSAAYFCASSPPTGGIYNSPLHFGNGTRLTVT.

V gene TRBV5-1 combines with J gene TRBJ1-1; 10 positions agree with TRBD1. The CDR3 has 15 residues. The V segment lost 3 bases and the J segment 6 bases; nucleotides outside the gene matches: 8. Germline CDR1 reads SGHRS; CDR2 reads YFSETQ. CDR3 residues: CASSSRRQGAPEAFF. CDR3 sequence (DNA): TGCGCCAGCAGCTCGAGAAGACAGGGGGCCCCTGAAGCTTTCTTT.

This clone was detected only once. The V call is TRBV28, the J call TRBJ1-1; 7 bases are shared with TRBD1. V trimming: 4 bases; J trimming: 8 bases; junction bases outside the gene matches: 7. Germline CDR1 is MDHEN and CDR2 is SYDVKM. The CDR3 runs to 13 residues. CDR3 DNA: TGTGCCAGCAGTTCCCAGGGGGAAGTGGAAGCTTTCTTT. Protein: CASSSQGEVEAFF. Using reference TRBV28 and TRBJ1-1 for the parts outside the CDR3, the full variable domain is DVKVTQSSRYLVKRTGEKVFLECVQDMDHENMFWYRQDPGLGLRLIYFSYDVKMKEKGDIPEGYSVSREKKERFSLILESASTNQTSMYLCASSSQGEVEAFFGQGTRLTVV.

The genes are TRBV6-2 or TRBV6-3 and TRBJ2-7; 13 bases are a match to TRBD2. This CDR3 spans 17 amino acids. Per the germline V gene, CDR1 is MNHEY and CDR2 is SVGEGT. V was pared by 2 bases and J by 1 base, with 5 bases of the junction left unmatched. The CDR3 nucleotides read TGTGCCAGCAGTTACGGACTAGCGGGGGACCAATCCTACGAGCAGTACTTC. It yields the protein CASSYGLAGDQSYEQYF.

The chain employs TRBV19 and TRBJ2-1; 13 nucleotides match TRBD2. The junction had 7 bases not matched to a gene; V was cut back by 5 bases and J by 6 bases. The germline V gene has CDR1 LNHDA and CDR2 SQIVND (reference sequence). The CDR3 loop spans 16 amino acids. The CDR3 sequence: CASSYRTSGRSNEQFF. CDR3 nucleotide sequence: TGTGCCAGTAGTTACAGGACTAGCGGGAGATCCAATGAGCAGTTCTTC.

The chain links TRBV10-2 to TRBJ1-4; 7 nucleotides agree with TRBD1. The ends lost 3 bases at V and 8 bases at J; junction bases unmatched: 3. CDR3 size: 13 residues. The germline V gene encodes CDR1 WSHSY and CDR2 SAAADI. The CDR3 nucleotides are TGCGCCAGCAGTGACAGGGGGAACGAAAAACTGTTTTTT. Protein sequence: CASSDRGNEKLFF.

This chain uses TRBV2 with TRBJ2-5; 8 nucleotides agree with TRBD2. V was pared by 5 bases and J by 5 bases, with 13 bases of the junction left unmatched. The CDR3 is made up of 16 amino acids. Germline V lookup: CDR1 SNHLY, CDR2 FYNNEI. The CDR3 spells CASSSTRTSWGETQYF. As DNA, the CDR3 is TGTGCCAGCAGTTCCACCAGGACTAGCTGGGGGGAGACCCAGTACTTC. The variable domain in full, completed from reference TRBV2 and TRBJ2-5, reads EPEVTQTPSHQVTQMGQEVILRCVPISNHLYFYWYRQILGQKVEFLVSFYNNEISEKSEIFDDQFSVERPDGSNFTLKIRSTKLEDSAMYFCASSSTRTSWGETQYFGPGTRLLVL.

This clone has only a few counts. The genes are TRBV24-1 and TRBJ2-5, with D maybe TRBD1 (7 bases). Per the germline V gene, CDR1 is KGHDR and CDR2 is SFDVKD. The length of the CDR3 is 16 residues. The V end was cut by 4 bases, the J end by 0 bases, with 14 bases between. The CDR3 DNA reads as TGTGCCACCAGTGAATTCGGCGGGACAGACCAAGAGACCCAGTACTTC. Translation: CATSEFGGTDQETQYF.

The chain has TRBV5-1 and TRBJ1-2; TRBD1 matches 7 bases. CDR1 is SGHRS, CDR2 YFSETQ, per germline. This CDR3 spans 16 amino acids. J was trimmed by 6 bases and V by 0 bases; bases with no gene match: 11. CDR3 nucleotide sequence: TGCGCCAGCAGCTTGGCGGGGGACAGATCTCTCCATGGCTACACCTTC. It codes for CASSLAGDRSLHGYTF.

The table lists this clone with a count of one. V is TRBV5-6 and J is TRBJ1-6; TRBD1 agrees at 7 bases. Germline-derived CDR1 and CDR2 are SGHDT and YYEEEE. The CDR3 has 15 amino acids. J was trimmed by 7 bases and V by 2 bases; bases with no gene match: 6. The CDR3 is CASSFPTGKNSPLHF. The CDR3 coding sequence is TGTGCCAGCAGCTTTCCGACAGGGAAGAATTCACCCCTCCACTTT.

V and J are TRBV5-5 and TRBJ2-7; tentative D call: TRBD1 (5 bases). This CDR3 has 17 amino acids. Trimming left V 4 bases short and J 7 bases short, with 27 bases between. Looked up from germline, CDR1 is SGHKS and CDR2 is YYEKEE (reference sequence). CDR3 protein: CASSPARTPKLSREQYF. The CDR3 coding sequence is TGTGCCAGCAGCCCCGCGCGGACACCCAAGTTGTCCAGGGAGCAGTACTTC.

The chain employs TRBV4-3 and TRBJ2-1; 7 bases agree with TRBD1. The CDR3 sequence is 16 residues long. From germline, CDR1 is LGHNA and CDR2 YSLEER. V trimming: 0 bases; J trimming: 4 bases; junction bases outside the gene matches: 6. The CDR3 nucleotides read TGCGCCAGCAGCCAAGAGGCCACCAGGGGGTACAATGAGCAGTTCTTC. Its translation: CASSQEATRGYNEQFF.

The chain links TRBV19 to TRBJ2-5; D remains unclear. The CDR3 totals 12 residues. Germline assignment: CDR1 LNHDA and CDR2 SQIVND (reference sequence). The V end lost 1 base, the J end lost 7 bases, and 7 bases lay between the germline ends. CDR3 bases: TGTGCCAGTAGTATAGGCCCGGGGACCCAGTACTTC. This encodes CASSIGPGTQYF.

The chain joins TRBV11-2 to TRBJ2-5; no definite D call. Trimming removed 1 base from V and 5 bases from J, with 5 bases in between. Looked up from germline, CDR1 is SGHAT and CDR2 is FQNNGV. The CDR3 loop spans 12 amino acids. CDR3: CASSLVSETQYF. The CDR3 DNA sequence: TGTGCCAGCAGCTTAGTATCGGAGACCCAGTACTTC.

This clone appeared once. The chain has TRBV7-2 and TRBJ2-1; 12 bases line up with TRBD2. CDR1 and CDR2 from the germline V gene are SGHTA and FQGNSA. V lost 1 base, J lost 4 bases, and 2 bases stayed unmatched. The CDR3 length is 16 residues. The CDR3 bases are TGTGCCAGCAGCTTAGATACTAGCGGGGGGTACAATGAGCAGTTCTTC. Protein: CASSLDTSGGYNEQFF.

A remark on this clone: At one boundary the junction diverges from the germline segment, which might be a read error. V and J are TRBV7-7 and TRBJ2-5, with TRBD1 as a possible D gene (6 bases). Looked up from germline, CDR1 is SSHAT and CDR2 is FNYEAQ (reference sequence). The CDR3 is 15 amino acids. CDR3 DNA: TGTGCTAGCAGCATAAACAGGGCTGTACAAGAGACCCAGTACTTC. As protein: CASSINRAVQETQYF.

This clone appeared a single time. The chain carries TRBV7-2 and TRBJ2-5; 8 nucleotides align to TRBD2. V trimming: 0 bases; J trimming: 2 bases; junction bases outside the gene matches: 8. The germline CDR1 and CDR2 sequences are SGHTA and FQGNSA. The CDR3 length is 17 residues. CDR3 region: CASSLAFQRGLQETQYF. In DNA, the CDR3 is TGTGCCAGCAGCTTAGCGTTTCAGCGGGGGCTACAAGAGACCCAGTACTTC. Drawing the rest from reference TRBV7-2 and TRBJ2-5, the complete variable domain is GAGVSQSPSNKVTEKGKDVELRCDPISGHTALYWYRQSLGQGLEFLIYFQGNSAPDKSGLPSDRFSAERTGGSVSTLTIQRTQQEDSAVYLCASSLAFQRGLQETQYFGPGTRLLVL.

The J gene is TRBJ1-1, the V gene TRBV30, with 8 bases identical to TRBD1. Germline lookup yields CDR1 GTSNPN and CDR2 SVGIG (reference sequence). With V trimmed by 2 bases and J by 3 bases, 14 bases remained unmatched. This CDR3 has 17 amino acids. The DNA of the CDR3 is TGTGCCTGGAGTCCCGGTTACTCTGGACAGGGCCACACTGAAGCTTTCTTT. This encodes CAWSPGYSGQGHTEAFF.